Listed below are T cell receptor beta chains from one sample, sequenced in a study of CD4 T cell repertoires in COVID-19. Profiled with immunoSEQ multiplex PCR; TCRdb holds only in-frame clones, not every one. The table lists tens of thousands of clones, around 87% of them singletons. Specimen: central memory CD4+ T cells from blood, collected before the COVID-19 pandemic. These TCRs come from a human donor who had COVID-19. The CDR3 runs from the conserved cysteine through the conserved F or W. The order of the fields is J gene, D gene, clone size, V gene, CDR3 DNA, CDR3 protein. The D gene is left open where the match is weak. The size of a clone is reported for some rows only, either as once, few or many, or as a class for expanded clones.

>TRBJ1-2|-|-|TRBV28
TGTGCCAGCAGTCCCCAAGTGGGGGCAAGTAACTATGGCTACACCTTC
CASSPQVGASNYGYTF
>TRBJ2-2|-|-|TRBV7-9
TGTGCCAGCAGCTTATTTTCGGGGGGCGACGGGGAGCTGTTTTTT
CASSLFSGGDGELFF
>TRBJ2-1|TRBD2|-|TRBV6-6
TGTGCCAGCAGTTACCGGGGGGGGGCTAGGAATGAGCAGTTCTTC
CASSYRGGARNEQFF
>TRBJ2-3|-|-|TRBV6-1
TGTGCCAGCAGTGAAGCGCAGGGGCACACAGATACGCAGTATTTT
CASSEAQGHTDTQYF
>TRBJ2-1|TRBD2|-|TRBV10-1
TGCGCCAGCAGTGGATCCCACCGGACTAGCGGTTACAATGAGCAGTTCTTC
CASSGSHRTSGYNEQFF
>TRBJ1-2|TRBD1|-|TRBV28
TGTGCCAGCAGTTCCCACGGACAGGGGGAAAACTATGGCTACACCTTC
CASSSHGQGENYGYTF
>TRBJ2-3|TRBD1|once|TRBV2
TGTGCCAGCAGTCCCGGACAGGGAATGGGCACAGATACGCAGTATTTT
CASSPGQGMGTDTQYF
>TRBJ1-4|-|-|TRBV27
TGTGCCAGCAGTTTAAGCAGGGTTCATGAAAAACTGTTTTTT
CASSLSRVHEKLFF
>TRBJ2-7|TRBD1|-|TRBV6-5
TGTGCCACCAAGAGACAGGGGGAGGTCGAGCAGTACTTC
CATKRQGEVEQYF
>TRBJ1-1|-|-|TRBV29-1
TGCAGCGTTGGGCGGAACCAAAACACTGAAGCTTTCTTT
CSVGRNQNTEAFF
>TRBJ2-3|TRBD2|-|TRBV5-1
TGCGCCAGCAGCATGGACCCACTAGCGCTCCTCACAGATACGCAGTATTTT
CASSMDPLALLTDTQYF
>TRBJ2-3|TRBD2|once|TRBV6-1
TGTGCCAGCACGATAGCGGGGGGTGTCACAGATACGCAGTATTTT
CASTIAGGVTDTQYF
>TRBJ1-1|-|-|TRBV18
TGTGCCAGTACCCTACAGGGAAGAAGGACTGAAGCTTTCTTT
CASTLQGRRTEAFF
>TRBJ1-2|TRBD1|-|TRBV6-6
TGTGCCAGCAGCTCCGGACAGGGGGGGGATGGCTACACCTTC
CASSSGQGGDGYTF
>TRBJ2-1|-|-|TRBV2
TGTGCCAGCAGAGAAGACTGGGGGGATCATTACAATGAGCAGTTCTTC
CASREDWGDHYNEQFF
>TRBJ2-7|TRBD2|-|TRBV27
TGTGCCAGCAGGCCTCTAGCGGGAGGGCCTCTATACGAGCAGTACTTC
CASRPLAGGPLYEQYF
>TRBJ2-5|-|once|TRBV13
TGTGCCAGCAGCACCCAAAGGTGGAGGGGCAATCGTGGACAGGGAGGGTACCAAGAGACCCAGTACTTC
CASSTQRWRGNRGQGGYQETQYF
>TRBJ1-1|-|-|TRBV11-2
TGTGCCAGCAGCTTAGGAATGTCAGGGGAAGCTTTCTTT
CASSLGMSGEAFF
>TRBJ1-5|-|-|TRBV19
TGTGCCAGTAGTGGGGACATGGGAGCGCAGCCCCAGCATTTT
CASSGDMGAQPQHF
>TRBJ2-1|-|-|TRBV7-8
TGTGCCAGCAGCTTATACATTGGGGCAGTCAACAATGAGCAGTTCTTC
CASSLYIGAVNNEQFF
>TRBJ2-1|-|-|TRBV5-1
TGCGCCAGCAGCCCCGGACACGATTACAATGAGCAGTTCTTC
CASSPGHDYNEQFF
>TRBJ2-4|-|-|TRBV18
TGTGCCAGCTCACCACCGGCTTCTCTAGCCAAAAACATTCAGTACTTC
CASSPPASLAKNIQYF
>TRBJ1-4|-|-|TRBV19
TGTGCCAGTTCAAACTTCCCAACTAATGAAAAACTGTTTTTT
CASSNFPTNEKLFF
>TRBJ1-3|-|-|TRBV7-3
TGTGCCAGCAGCCAAACAGGGACTGGAAACACCATATATTTT
CASSQTGTGNTIYF
>TRBJ1-1|TRBD1|-|TRBV19
TGTGCCAGTAGTATAGCCAGGACAGGGAACACTGAAGCTTTCTTT
CASSIARTGNTEAFF
>TRBJ2-7|-|-|TRBV7-8
TGTGCCAGCAGCCCAACGGGGAACCCTTACGAGCAGTACTTC
CASSPTGNPYEQYF
>TRBJ2-3|TRBD2|-|TRBV11-2
TGTGCCAGCAGCTCGTTAGCGGGAGGCCGCACAGATACGCAGTATTTT
CASSSLAGGRTDTQYF